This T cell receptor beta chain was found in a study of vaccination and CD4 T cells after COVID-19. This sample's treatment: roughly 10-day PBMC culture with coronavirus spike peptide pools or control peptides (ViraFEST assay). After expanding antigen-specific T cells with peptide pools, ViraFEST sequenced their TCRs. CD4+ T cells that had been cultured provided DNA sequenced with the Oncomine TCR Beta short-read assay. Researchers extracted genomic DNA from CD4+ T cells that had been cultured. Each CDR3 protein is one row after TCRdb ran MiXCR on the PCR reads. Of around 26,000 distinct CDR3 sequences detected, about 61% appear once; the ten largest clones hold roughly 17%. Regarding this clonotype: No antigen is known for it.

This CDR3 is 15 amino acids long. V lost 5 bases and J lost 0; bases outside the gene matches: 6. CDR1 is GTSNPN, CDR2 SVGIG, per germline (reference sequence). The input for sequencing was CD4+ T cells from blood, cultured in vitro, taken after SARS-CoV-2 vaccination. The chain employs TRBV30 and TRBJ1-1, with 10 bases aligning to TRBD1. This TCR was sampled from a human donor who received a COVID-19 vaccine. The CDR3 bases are TGTGCCTGGGCCCCGGGACAGGGGTTGAACACTGAAGCTTTCTTT. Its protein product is CAWAPGQGLNTEAFF.